In its sample, the clone carrying this TCR beta chain was seen many times. Those patients with uncontrolled infection, other autoimmune disease, pregnancy or lactation were excluded. These data belong to a study of T cells in Graves' hyperthyroidism and ophthalmopathy. On the study more broadly: The initial diagnosis was the point when peripheral blood was collected, ahead of any treatment.

This CDR3 has 18 residues. Germline V gives CDR1 SGHVS, CDR2 FQNEAQ. Trimming took 5 bases from V and 3 from J; bases not matched to a gene: 11. Amplification targeted TCR beta CDR3 regions from RNA transcripts. When the TCR CDR3 underwent first-round RT-PCR, the HTBI primer set was used. Via MiXCR, TCRdb re-called the multiplex PCR reads, giving one row per CDR3 protein. The table has fewer than 600,000 distinct CDR3 sequences, 14% seen once. Sample: blood. V and J are TRBV7-8 and TRBJ2-5; 14 bases are a match to TRBD2. The source is a woman between 40 and 55 years old with Graves' hyperthyroidism. This chain's CDR3 is CASSARLAGGLDEETQYF. The CDR3 DNA follows: TGTGCCAGCAGCGCTAGACTAGCGGGAGGGCTCGACGAAGAGACCCAGTACTTC.